A selection of T cell receptor beta chains follows, all from one sample in a study of T cells after yellow fever vaccination. From the 5' RACE reads, TCRdb called clonotypes with MiXCR, one entry per CDR3 protein. This sample has approximately 550,000 distinct CDR3 sequences, with over 15% found just once. Here the sequenced sample was PBMCs, taken 15 days after the yellow fever booster vaccination. These receptors were obtained from a man younger than 40 who received the YFV17D yellow fever vaccine. Both conserved end residues are part of each CDR3. The D gene is left open where the match is weak. The size of a clone is reported for some rows only, either as once, few or many, or as a class for expanded clones.

d_call: TRBD2
j_call: TRBJ2-7
clone_size: few
v_call: TRBV20-1
cdr3_nt: TGCAGTGCTGGTAGCGGGATCTCCTACGAGCAGTACTTC
cdr3_aa: CSAGSGISYEQYF

d_call: .
j_call: TRBJ2-6
clone_size: .
v_call: TRBV10-3
cdr3_nt: TGTGCCATCAGTGAGTCGACAGGTGGGGCCAACGTCCTGACTTTC
cdr3_aa: CAISESTGGANVLTF

d_call: .
j_call: TRBJ2-7
clone_size: few
v_call: TRBV20-1
cdr3_nt: TGCAGTGCTAGCCCCTCTCGGGCCAGGGGATTGTACGAGCAGTACTTC
cdr3_aa: CSASPSRARGLYEQYF

d_call: TRBD2
j_call: TRBJ2-1
clone_size: few
v_call: TRBV5-1
cdr3_nt: TGCGCCAGCAGCTTCTCGACTAGCGCCTACAATGAGCAGTTCTTC
cdr3_aa: CASSFSTSAYNEQFF

d_call: .
j_call: TRBJ2-7
clone_size: many
v_call: TRBV6-2/TRBV6-3
cdr3_nt: TGTGCCAGCAGTCCCTGGACAACCTACGAGCAGTACTTC
cdr3_aa: CASSPWTTYEQYF

d_call: .
j_call: TRBJ2-5
clone_size: few
v_call: TRBV13
cdr3_nt: TGTGCCAGCAGCTTTGAGGTAGGAGAGACCCAGTACTTC
cdr3_aa: CASSFEVGETQYF

d_call: .
j_call: TRBJ2-7
clone_size: .
v_call: TRBV5-1
cdr3_nt: TGCGCCAGCAGCTTGAGGCGGGATGAGGAGCAGTACTTC
cdr3_aa: CASSLRRDEEQYF

d_call: TRBD1
j_call: TRBJ2-3
clone_size: few
v_call: TRBV5-6
cdr3_nt: TGTGCCAGCAGCATCGGGACAGGGGCTCTGTCGCAGTATTTT
cdr3_aa: CASSIGTGALSQYF

d_call: TRBD2
j_call: TRBJ2-5
clone_size: .
v_call: TRBV6-2/TRBV6-3
cdr3_nt: TGTGCCAGCAGTTACTCTTCCGGACTAGTTAAAGAGACCCAGTACTTC
cdr3_aa: CASSYSSGLVKETQYF

d_call: TRBD2
j_call: TRBJ2-7
clone_size: few
v_call: TRBV3-1
cdr3_nt: TGTGCCAGCAGCCACCCAACCGGGACTAGCGGGAGCGCCCACGAGCAGTACTTC
cdr3_aa: CASSHPTGTSGSAHEQYF

d_call: .
j_call: TRBJ1-6
clone_size: .
v_call: TRBV20-1
cdr3_nt: TGCAGTGCTAGAGAGGACAGCTCCTATAATTCACCCCTCCACTTT
cdr3_aa: CSAREDSSYNSPLHF

d_call: .
j_call: TRBJ2-7
clone_size: .
v_call: TRBV25-1
cdr3_nt: TGTGCCAGCAGTAACAGGGTCTGGCAGTACTTC
cdr3_aa: CASSNRVWQYF

d_call: .
j_call: TRBJ2-1
clone_size: .
v_call: TRBV10-3
cdr3_nt: TGTGCCATCAGTGACTGGGGGGTCCCCTACAATGAGCAGTTCTTC
cdr3_aa: CAISDWGVPYNEQFF

d_call: .
j_call: TRBJ2-1
clone_size: .
v_call: TRBV28
cdr3_nt: TGTGCCAGCATGGGGCCAGGCAGCAATGAGCAGTTCTTC
cdr3_aa: CASMGPGSNEQFF

d_call: .
j_call: TRBJ1-2
clone_size: few
v_call: TRBV5-8
cdr3_nt: TGTGCCAGCAGCTTTAGGGGTGGCGGCTACACCTTC
cdr3_aa: CASSFRGGGYTF

d_call: .
j_call: TRBJ1-1
clone_size: many
v_call: TRBV20-1
cdr3_nt: TGCAGTGCCCGGGTAATGCAGGGTCTCTCTGAAGCTTTCTTT
cdr3_aa: CSARVMQGLSEAFF

d_call: .
j_call: TRBJ1-6
clone_size: .
v_call: TRBV20-1
cdr3_nt: TGCAGTGCTACGACCCCGGGAGACCCGCCGTCACCCCTCCACTTT
cdr3_aa: CSATTPGDPPSPLHF

d_call: .
j_call: TRBJ2-1
clone_size: .
v_call: TRBV7-9
cdr3_nt: TGTGCCAGCAGCTTAGGGGGGGCGGACGAGCAGTTCTTC
cdr3_aa: CASSLGGADEQFF

d_call: .
j_call: TRBJ1-2
clone_size: few
v_call: TRBV20-1
cdr3_nt: TGCAGTACAGATAACTATGGCTACACCTTC
cdr3_aa: CSTDNYGYTF

d_call: TRBD2
j_call: TRBJ2-1
clone_size: few
v_call: TRBV5-6
cdr3_nt: TGTGCCAGCAGCAATAGCGGGTTGGGAGACAATGAGCAGTTCTTC
cdr3_aa: CASSNSGLGDNEQFF

d_call: TRBD1
j_call: TRBJ1-1
clone_size: .
v_call: TRBV20-1
cdr3_nt: TGCAGTGCTAGAAGACAGGGGGCCATCAACACTGAAGCTTTCTTT
cdr3_aa: CSARRQGAINTEAFF

d_call: .
j_call: TRBJ2-7
clone_size: few
v_call: TRBV11-2
cdr3_nt: TGTGCCAGCAGCCGAGACCGGATCTCGGGGGAGCAGTACTTC
cdr3_aa: CASSRDRISGEQYF

d_call: .
j_call: TRBJ2-2
clone_size: .
v_call: TRBV18
cdr3_nt: TGTGCCAGCTCAACCACAGACGGGGACCTCGGGGAGCTGTTTTTT
cdr3_aa: CASSTTDGDLGELFF

d_call: TRBD1
j_call: TRBJ2-1
clone_size: .
v_call: TRBV20-1
cdr3_nt: TGCAGTGCTCAGGCCGGGACAGGGGATTATGAGCAGTTCTTC
cdr3_aa: CSAQAGTGDYEQFF

d_call: TRBD1
j_call: TRBJ2-4
clone_size: few
v_call: TRBV7-2
cdr3_nt: TGTGCCAGCAGACACAGGACAGGGGGAAACATTCAGTACTTC
cdr3_aa: CASRHRTGGNIQYF

d_call: .
j_call: TRBJ2-3
clone_size: few
v_call: TRBV7-2
cdr3_nt: TGTGCCAGCAGCTTAAGTTCTAGCGATACGCAGTATTTT
cdr3_aa: CASSLSSSDTQYF

d_call: TRBD1
j_call: TRBJ1-2
clone_size: .
v_call: TRBV4-3
cdr3_nt: TGCGCCAGCAGCCCATCTCAACGGGACAGAATGACTTTCTTC
cdr3_aa: CASSPSQRDRMTFF

d_call: TRBD1
j_call: TRBJ1-4
clone_size: .
v_call: TRBV7-2
cdr3_nt: TGTGCCAGCAGCTTGGACAGGGGGCGGTCTAATGAAAAACTGTTTTTT
cdr3_aa: CASSLDRGRSNEKLFF

d_call: .
j_call: TRBJ1-3
clone_size: few
v_call: TRBV18
cdr3_nt: TGTGCCAGCTCACCACCGCCAGGCGATCTCTCTGGAAACACCATATATTTT
cdr3_aa: CASSPPPGDLSGNTIYF

d_call: TRBD1
j_call: TRBJ2-5
clone_size: .
v_call: TRBV6-2/TRBV6-3
cdr3_nt: TGTGCCAGCAGTTACCCCCGGACAGGGGTGACCCAGTACTTC
cdr3_aa: CASSYPRTGVTQYF

d_call: .
j_call: TRBJ2-3
clone_size: .
v_call: TRBV27
cdr3_nt: TGTGCCAGCAGCTACAAGACGGCAGATACGCAGTATTTT
cdr3_aa: CASSYKTADTQYF

d_call: .
j_call: TRBJ1-4
clone_size: few
v_call: TRBV6-1
cdr3_nt: TGTGCCAGCAGCGACACGGGGGGAGGGAGAAAACTGTTTTTT
cdr3_aa: CASSDTGGGRKLFF

d_call: .
j_call: TRBJ2-5
clone_size: few
v_call: TRBV20-1
cdr3_nt: TGCAGTGCTAGCTCCGGGAGACAAGAGACCCAGTACTTC
cdr3_aa: CSASSGRQETQYF

d_call: .
j_call: TRBJ2-7
clone_size: .
v_call: TRBV20-1
cdr3_nt: TGCAGTGCCCCAAGGCCCTACGAGCAGTACTTC
cdr3_aa: CSAPRPYEQYF

d_call: TRBD2
j_call: TRBJ2-3
clone_size: few
v_call: TRBV4-3
cdr3_nt: TGCGCCAGCAGCCAAGGACTAGCGGGAGTCTCAGATACGCAGTATTTT
cdr3_aa: CASSQGLAGVSDTQYF

d_call: .
j_call: TRBJ1-5
clone_size: .
v_call: TRBV9
cdr3_nt: TGTGCCAGCAGCACGAACGGCGATCAGCCCCAGCATTTT
cdr3_aa: CASSTNGDQPQHF

d_call: TRBD1
j_call: TRBJ1-1
clone_size: .
v_call: TRBV27
cdr3_nt: TGTGCCAGCAGTTTGCGCCCATCGACAGGGAGAAGGAACACTGAAGCTTTCTTT
cdr3_aa: CASSLRPSTGRRNTEAFF

d_call: TRBD2
j_call: TRBJ2-5
clone_size: .
v_call: TRBV20-1
cdr3_nt: TGCAGTGCTAGACTAGCGGAAGAGACCCAGTACTTC
cdr3_aa: CSARLAEETQYF

d_call: .
j_call: TRBJ1-4
clone_size: few
v_call: TRBV14
cdr3_nt: TGTGCCAGCAGATCAGGGGAAGGAAAACTGTTTTTT
cdr3_aa: CASRSGEGKLFF

d_call: .
j_call: TRBJ2-2
clone_size: few
v_call: TRBV9
cdr3_nt: TGTGCCAGCAGCGTGGGGCAGTGGCGGTACCCCGGGGAGCTGTTTTTT
cdr3_aa: CASSVGQWRYPGELFF

d_call: .
j_call: TRBJ2-7
clone_size: .
v_call: TRBV15
cdr3_nt: TGTGCCACCAGCAGAAGGTTTGGCAGCTCCTACGAGCAGTACTTC
cdr3_aa: CATSRRFGSSYEQYF

d_call: .
j_call: TRBJ2-7
clone_size: many
v_call: TRBV12-3/TRBV12-4
cdr3_nt: TGTGCCAGCAGTTTTGGGACTTCAATGCAGTACTTC
cdr3_aa: CASSFGTSMQYF

d_call: .
j_call: TRBJ2-7
clone_size: once
v_call: TRBV7-9
cdr3_nt: TGTGCCAGCAGCTTAGACGACATAATACTTCAGATACAGTACTTC
cdr3_aa: CASSLDDIILQIQYF

d_call: TRBD1
j_call: TRBJ2-2
clone_size: few
v_call: TRBV7-6
cdr3_nt: TGTGCCAGCAGCTTAGGCGCACAGGGGTCCGGGGAGCTGTTTTTT
cdr3_aa: CASSLGAQGSGELFF

d_call: TRBD1
j_call: TRBJ1-2
clone_size: few
v_call: TRBV5-4
cdr3_nt: TGTGCCAGCAGCCAACAGGGGGTCCCCTGGAATGGCTACACCTTC
cdr3_aa: CASSQQGVPWNGYTF

d_call: .
j_call: TRBJ2-1
clone_size: .
v_call: TRBV11-2
cdr3_nt: TGTGCCAGCAGCTCCCGGGGTCCGGGAGTCGGACGATCCTCCTACAATGAGCAGTTCTTC
cdr3_aa: CASSSRGPGVGRSSYNEQFF

d_call: TRBD2
j_call: TRBJ2-3
clone_size: .
v_call: TRBV23-1
cdr3_nt: TGCGCCAGCAGTCAATCGGGGACTAGCGGAAGCACAGATACGCAGTATTTT
cdr3_aa: CASSQSGTSGSTDTQYF

d_call: .
j_call: TRBJ2-1
clone_size: few
v_call: TRBV12-3/TRBV12-4
cdr3_nt: TGTGCCAGCAGCTCTGGGGGGGGCGGTGAGCAGTTCTTC
cdr3_aa: CASSSGGGGEQFF

d_call: TRBD2
j_call: TRBJ2-7
clone_size: few
v_call: TRBV5-5
cdr3_nt: TGTGCCAGCAGTCGTGAACCGGGACTAGATTACTACGAGCAGTACTTC
cdr3_aa: CASSREPGLDYYEQYF

d_call: .
j_call: TRBJ2-2
clone_size: many
v_call: TRBV12-3/TRBV12-4
cdr3_nt: TGTGCCAGCAGTCACCCCACGAGGGAGCTGTTTTTT
cdr3_aa: CASSHPTRELFF

d_call: TRBD1
j_call: TRBJ2-7
clone_size: .
v_call: TRBV2
cdr3_nt: TGTGCCAGCAGAACCGGGACAGGGGCTCACGAGCAGTACTTC
cdr3_aa: CASRTGTGAHEQYF

d_call: TRBD2
j_call: TRBJ2-7
clone_size: .
v_call: TRBV3-1
cdr3_nt: TGTGCCAGCCGGGGGGGTCCCGAGCAGTACTTC
cdr3_aa: CASRGGPEQYF

d_call: .
j_call: TRBJ2-7
clone_size: .
v_call: TRBV9
cdr3_nt: TGTGCCAGCAGCGTAGCTGCGGGACGGTCCTACGAGCAGTACTTC
cdr3_aa: CASSVAAGRSYEQYF

d_call: .
j_call: TRBJ2-2
clone_size: .
v_call: TRBV7-2
cdr3_nt: TGTGCCAGCAGCTTTCCCCTGCACCGGGCCGGGGAGCTGTTTTTT
cdr3_aa: CASSFPLHRAGELFF

d_call: TRBD1
j_call: TRBJ1-5
clone_size: .
v_call: TRBV20-1
cdr3_nt: TGCAGTGCCCCACTTACAGGGGGCGGAGGAGGTAATCAGCCCCAGCATTTT
cdr3_aa: CSAPLTGGGGGNQPQHF

d_call: TRBD2
j_call: TRBJ2-1
clone_size: .
v_call: TRBV30
cdr3_nt: TGTGCCTGGATCCGGACTAGCGCCAACAATGAGCAGTTCTTC
cdr3_aa: CAWIRTSANNEQFF

d_call: .
j_call: TRBJ2-3
clone_size: .
v_call: TRBV5-1
cdr3_nt: TGCGCCAGCAGCCCCCGCCGGGACCTCGGAGATACGCAGTATTTT
cdr3_aa: CASSPRRDLGDTQYF

d_call: .
j_call: TRBJ2-7
clone_size: few
v_call: TRBV29-1
cdr3_nt: TGCAGCGTCTCGGAAGGGACCTACGAGCAGTACTTC
cdr3_aa: CSVSEGTYEQYF

d_call: .
j_call: TRBJ2-7
clone_size: .
v_call: TRBV15
cdr3_nt: TGTGCTCCACCGTCTGGTAGGGGGTTATGGGAGCAGTACTTC
cdr3_aa: CAPPSGRGLWEQYF